One and the same sample provided the 19 T cell receptor beta chains below, sequenced in a study of PD-1 blockade in classical Hodgkin lymphoma. No patient escaped relapse after autologous stem cell transplantation, and brentuximab vedotin exposure varied. Generated by immunoSEQ multiplex PCR, the TCRdb table keeps only in-frame clones and is missing some. The sample holds about 94,000 clones, 89% seen once. The sample consisted of peripheral blood mononuclear cells (PBMCs), taken before the second cycle of nivolumab. The receptors here all came from a human donor with classical Hodgkin lymphoma.

The chain employs TRBV10-3 and TRBJ1-5; 10 bases agree with TRBD1. Germline V gene data show CDR1 as ENHRY and CDR2 as SYGVKD. The V segment lost 5 bases and the J segment 5 bases; nucleotides outside the gene matches: 3. The CDR3 is 14 amino acids. The CDR3 reads CAISSGQGDQPQHF. In DNA form, the CDR3 reads TGTGCCATCAGTTCTGGACAGGGGGATCAGCCCCAGCATTTT.

The chain has TRBV11-2 and TRBJ1-1; D gene ambiguous. Trimming removed 2 bases from V and 1 base from J, with 5 bases in between. The CDR3 loop spans 13 amino acids. Per the germline V gene, CDR1 is SGHAT and CDR2 is FQNNGV. The CDR3 nucleotides are TGTGCCAGCAGCTTACCTCAGAACACTGAAGCTTTCTTT. This encodes CASSLPQNTEAFF.

CDR3 amino acids: CASSESGINIQYF. DNA of the CDR3: TGCGCCAGCAGTGAGTCGGGTATAAACATTCAGTACTTC. The rearrangement joins TRBV10-1 to TRBJ2-4; D unresolved. The CDR3 loop spans 13 amino acids. The ends were cut back, 0 bases at V and 6 bases at J, with 6 bases in the middle. Per germline, CDR1 WNHNN and CDR2 SYGVQD (reference sequence).

This clone has just one count. The rearrangement uses TRBV4-2 and TRBJ1-6; unclear D gene. The CDR3 is made up of 13 amino acids. CDR1 LGHNA and CDR2 YNFKEQ come from the germline V gene. V shed 3 bases and J shed 8 bases, with 8 bases lying between them. Written as DNA, the CDR3 is TGTGCCAGCAGCCAGGGCTTGTATTCACCCCTCCACTTT. Translation: CASSQGLYSPLHF.

The J gene is TRBJ2-6, the V gene TRBV13, with TRBD1 matching over 9 bases. Germline-derived CDR1 and CDR2 are PRHDT and FYEKMQ (reference sequence). V lost 0 bases to trimming and J lost 0 bases; unmatched junction nucleotides: 9. There are 20 residues in the CDR3. CDR3 in amino acids: CASSLGYRDRVYSGANVLTF. In DNA, the CDR3 is TGTGCCAGCAGCTTAGGCTACCGGGACAGGGTTTACTCTGGGGCCAACGTCCTGACTTTC.

This rearrangement joins TRBV5-8 to TRBJ2-1; D might be TRBD2 (5 bases). The V end lost 0 bases, the J end lost 2 bases, and 12 bases lay between the germline ends. The CDR3 consists of 16 residues. In germline, CDR1 is SGHTS, CDR2 YDEGEE. CDR3 nucleotides: TGTGCCAGCAGCTTGGGTGAGGGTGCCCCCTACAATGAGCAGTTCTTC. Translating gives CASSLGEGAPYNEQFF.

The V call is TRBV7-2, the J call TRBJ2-3; TRBD1 might be the D (5 bases). V lost 1 base and J 4 bases, leaving 12 bases between the germline ends. The CDR3 runs 15 residues. Germline CDR1 and CDR2: SGHTA and FQGNSA. In DNA form, the CDR3 reads TGTGCCAGCAGCTTAGTACAGGCACGGGCAGATACGCAGTATTTT. As protein: CASSLVQARADTQYF.

This clone was observed once. This chain links TRBV27 with TRBJ2-7, with D possibly being TRBD1 (6 bases). V was pared by 5 bases and J by 2 bases, with 10 bases between. CDR1 and CDR2 from the germline V gene are MNHEY and SMNVEV (reference sequence). This CDR3 region has 13 residues. In DNA, the CDR3 is TGTGCCAGCAGTCCAGGGGTCACCTACGAGCAGTACTTC. Translation: CASSPGVTYEQYF.

The chain is built from TRBV5-8 and TRBJ2-1; no clear D. CDR3 length equals 11 residues. The germline gives CDR1 SGHTS, CDR2 YDEGEE. Deletions cut 4 bases from V and 12 bases from J, with 11 bases between. CDR3 residues: CASSPNMGQFF. The CDR3 DNA follows: TGTGCCAGCAGCCCCAACATGGGGCAGTTCTTC. The full variable domain, rest sourced from reference TRBV5-8 and TRBJ2-1, is EAGVTQSPTHLIKTRGQQATLRCSPISGHTSVYWYQQALGLGLQFLLWYDEGEERNRGNFPPRFSGRQFPNYSSELNVNALELEDSALYLCASSPNMGQFFGPGTRLTVL.

This clone was picked up a small number of times. The chain links TRBV27 to TRBJ2-5; 13 bases line up with TRBD2. The V gene's germline CDR1 is MNHEY and CDR2 SMNVEV (reference sequence). V shed 2 bases, J shed 5 bases, and the junction held 8 bases outside the gene matches. This CDR3 contains 17 residues. CDR3 DNA: TGTGCCAGCAGTTTAGGGGGACTAGCGGGGATCGGGGAGACCCAGTACTTC. It translates to CASSLGGLAGIGETQYF.

In this sample, this clone turned up once. The rearrangement links TRBV7-2 to TRBJ2-3; D is tentatively TRBD1 or TRBD2 (5 bases each). Germline V gene sequence: CDR1 SGHTA, CDR2 FQGNSA. CDR3 length equals 19 residues. Trimming took off 4 bases at V and 2 bases at J, with 25 bases between the two ends. CDR3 nucleotides: TGTGCCAGCAGCTCCCTCCTATTTGATCGTGGGGGAGCCACAGATACGCAGTATTTT. Its translation is CASSSLLFDRGGATDTQYF.

The rearrangement links TRBV28 to TRBJ2-5; weak D call: TRBD1 (6 bases). Germline V gene lookup returns CDR1 MDHEN and CDR2 SYDVKM. The CDR3 consists of 14 residues. V was cut by 4 bases and J by 5 bases, with 14 bases left in between. The CDR3 loop reads CASSSQGTTETQYF. As DNA, the CDR3 is TGTGCCAGCAGTTCACAGGGAACCACGGAGACCCAGTACTTC.

V and J are TRBV5-6 and TRBJ2-7; D remains unclear. Trimming left V 0 bases short and J 0 bases short, with 16 bases between. There are 17 residues in the CDR3. Germline values: CDR1 SGHDT, CDR2 YYEEEE. In DNA form, the CDR3 reads TGTGCCAGCAGCTTGGCCTTAAAACAGACCCTCTCCTACGAGCAGTACTTC. This translates into CASSLALKQTLSYEQYF.

The rearrangement links TRBV10-3 to TRBJ2-5; possibly TRBD1 for D (5 bases). CDR1 is ENHRY and CDR2 is SYGVKD in the germline V gene. V was cut by 0 bases and J by 4 bases, with 9 bases left in between. The CDR3 spans 14 residues. This chain's CDR3 is CAISESTGIETQYF. The CDR3 DNA reads as TGTGCCATCAGTGAGTCAACAGGCATAGAGACCCAGTACTTC.

This chain links TRBV28 with TRBJ1-3; TRBD1 aligns across 7 bases. CDR1 is MDHEN, CDR2 SYDVKM, per germline. The CDR3 covers 15 residues. Losses at the gene ends were 3 bases for V and 8 bases for J; bases not matched to a gene: 10. The CDR3 nucleotides read TGTGCCAGCAGTTTTCCGGGCAGGGGGGTAGACACCATATATTTT. This encodes CASSFPGRGVDTIYF.

The chain recombines TRBV4-1 with TRBJ2-4; D is unclear. Trimming left V 0 bases short and J 0 bases short, with 9 bases between. The CDR3 spans 16 residues. The germline V gene has CDR1 MGHRA and CDR2 YSYEKL. This CDR3 is CASSQDARLAKNIQYF. CDR3 DNA: TGCGCCAGCAGCCAAGATGCACGGCTAGCCAAAAACATTCAGTACTTC.

This chain connects TRBV27 to TRBJ1-1, with D uncertain. The V end lost 3 bases, the J end lost 4 bases, and 9 bases lay between the germline ends. There are 13 residues in the CDR3. Germline V gene data show CDR1 as MNHEY and CDR2 as SMNVEV (reference sequence). The chain's CDR3 is CASSFQVGTEAFF. CDR3 DNA: TGTGCCAGCAGTTTCCAGGTGGGCACTGAAGCTTTCTTT.

The chain joins TRBV7-9 to TRBJ2-3, with 7 bases that match TRBD1. Germline CDR1 and CDR2: SEHNR and FQNEAQ (reference sequence). V was clipped by 5 bases and J by 2 bases; unmatched bases: 16. The CDR3 has 18 amino acids. CDR3 loop: CASSPDRVNRGTTDTQYF. CDR3 sequence (DNA): TGTGCCAGCAGCCCCGACAGGGTGAACCGGGGAACCACAGATACGCAGTATTTT.

The V and J genes are TRBV7-2 and TRBJ2-7, with D unclear. Germline CDR1 SGHTA, CDR2 FQGNSA. The CDR3 has 12 amino acids. Trimming pared 10 bases from V and 2 bases from J, leaving 12 bases between. The chain's CDR3 is CATSLETYEQYF. CDR3 coding DNA: TGTGCCACCTCATTGGAGACCTACGAGCAGTACTTC.